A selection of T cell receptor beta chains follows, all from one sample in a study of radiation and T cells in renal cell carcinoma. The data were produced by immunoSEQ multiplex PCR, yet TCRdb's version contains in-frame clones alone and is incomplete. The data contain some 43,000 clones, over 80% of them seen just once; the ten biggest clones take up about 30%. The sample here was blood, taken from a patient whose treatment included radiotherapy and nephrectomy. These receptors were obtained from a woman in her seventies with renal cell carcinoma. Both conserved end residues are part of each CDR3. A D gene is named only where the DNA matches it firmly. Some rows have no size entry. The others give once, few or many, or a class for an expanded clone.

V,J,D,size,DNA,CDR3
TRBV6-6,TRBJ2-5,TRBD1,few,TGTGCCAGCAGTTACTTGGGACAGGGAGGTGGAGAGACCCAGTACTTC,CASSYLGQGGGETQYF
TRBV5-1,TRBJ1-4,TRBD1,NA,TGCGCCAGCAGCTTCCAGGGGGCTGATGAAAAACTGTTTTTT,CASSFQGADEKLFF
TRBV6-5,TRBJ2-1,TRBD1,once,TGTGCCAGCAGCGACAGGGCTTACAATGAGCAGTTCTTC,CASSDRAYNEQFF
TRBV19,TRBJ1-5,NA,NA,TGTGCCAGTAGTATCCGGGGCAATCAGCCCCAGCATTTT,CASSIRGNQPQHF
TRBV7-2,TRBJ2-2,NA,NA,TGTGCCAGCAGCTCTTTCCCTGGCGCGGGCGGGGAGCTGTTTTTT,CASSSFPGAGGELFF
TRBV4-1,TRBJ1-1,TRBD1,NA,TGCGCCAGCAGCTCCCGGACAGGGGGCACTGAAGCTTTCTTT,CASSSRTGGTEAFF
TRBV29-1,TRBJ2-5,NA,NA,TGCAGCGTTGGGTCCAGAGAAGAGACCCAGTACTTC,CSVGSREETQYF
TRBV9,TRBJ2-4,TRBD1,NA,TGTGCCAGCAGCGCACAGGGGGCAGGCAAAAACATTCAGTACTTC,CASSAQGAGKNIQYF
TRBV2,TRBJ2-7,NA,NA,TGTGCCAGCAGTTTGGGACCGTTGGCCTCCTACGAGCAGTACTTC,CASSLGPLASYEQYF
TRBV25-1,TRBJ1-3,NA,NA,TGTGCCAGCAGTTACGGGTATGGAAACACCATATATTTT,CASSYGYGNTIYF
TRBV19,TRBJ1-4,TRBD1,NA,TGTGCCAGTAGTGCACAGGGGACTAATGAAAAACTGTTTTTT,CASSAQGTNEKLFF
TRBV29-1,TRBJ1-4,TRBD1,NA,TGCAGCGTTGATTTAGGGGGCCGTGAAAAACTGTTTTTT,CSVDLGGREKLFF
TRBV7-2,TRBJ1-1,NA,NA,TGTGCCAGCAGCGTGGGTATGAACACTGAAGCTTTCTTT,CASSVGMNTEAFF
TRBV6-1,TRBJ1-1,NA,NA,TGTGCCAGCAGTGAAATTGGGGCAGCTTTCTTT,CASSEIGAAFF
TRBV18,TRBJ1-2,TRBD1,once,TGTGCCAGCTCACCACGGACAGGGGGTGGCTATGGCTACACCTTC,CASSPRTGGGYGYTF
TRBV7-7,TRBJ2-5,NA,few,TGTGCCAGCAGCTTAGAAATAACCGGGGAAGAGACCCAGTACTTC,CASSLEITGEETQYF
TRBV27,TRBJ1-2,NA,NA,TGTGCCAGCAGTTCAGGTCTGGACGGCTACACCTTC,CASSSGLDGYTF
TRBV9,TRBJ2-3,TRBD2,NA,TGTGCCAGCAGCACCGGGACTATCACAGATACGCAGTATTTT,CASSTGTITDTQYF
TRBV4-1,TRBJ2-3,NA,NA,TGCGCCAGCAGCAAGCTAGCTGGGGGGGATACGCAGTATTTT,CASSKLAGGDTQYF
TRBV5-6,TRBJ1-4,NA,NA,TGTGCCAGCAGCCCCGGGACGACAACTAATGAAAAACTGTTTTTT,CASSPGTTTNEKLFF
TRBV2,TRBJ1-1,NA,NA,TGTGCCAGCAGTGTTCAGGGGTCCGACACTGAAGCTTTCTTT,CASSVQGSDTEAFF
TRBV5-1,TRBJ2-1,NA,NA,TGCGCCAGCAGCCCCCGAGGGGGGGCGCAACTCAATGAGCAGTTCTTC,CASSPRGGAQLNEQFF
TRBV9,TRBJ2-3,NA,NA,TGTGCCAGCAGCGATGCCCACGGGGCGCAGTATTTT,CASSDAHGAQYF
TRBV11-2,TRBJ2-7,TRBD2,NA,TGTGCCAGCAGCTTGCACCCCTCTTCATCGGGGGGGTACTTC,CASSLHPSSSGGYF
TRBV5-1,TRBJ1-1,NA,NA,TGCGCCAGCAGCCCCGGGGTATTAAACACTGAAGCTTTCTTT,CASSPGVLNTEAFF
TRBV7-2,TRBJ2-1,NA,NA,TGTGCCAGCAGCTTAGTTGCGAGCTCCTACAATGAGCAGTTCTTC,CASSLVASSYNEQFF
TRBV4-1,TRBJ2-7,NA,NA,TGCGCCAGCAGCCAAGATGGGGTGTCTAGGGAGCAGTACTTC,CASSQDGVSREQYF
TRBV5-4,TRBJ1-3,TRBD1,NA,TGTGCCAGCAGCTTGGGCGGCAGGGGGGGAAACACCATATATTTT,CASSLGGRGGNTIYF
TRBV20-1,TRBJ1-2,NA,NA,TGCAGTGCCTCTCCTAACTATGGCTACACCTTC,CSASPNYGYTF
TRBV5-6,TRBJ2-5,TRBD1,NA,TGTGCCAGCAGCTGGACAGGGCGGGAGACCCAGTACTTC,CASSWTGRETQYF
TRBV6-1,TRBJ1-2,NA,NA,TGTGCCAGCAGTGAATCTGGGAACTATGGCTACACCTTC,CASSESGNYGYTF
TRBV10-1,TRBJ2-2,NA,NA,TGCGCCAGCAACAGGTTCGGGGAGCTGTTTTTT,CASNRFGELFF
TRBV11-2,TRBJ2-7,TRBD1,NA,TGTGCCAGCAGCCGCGGACAGGGACAATACTACGAGCAGTACTTC,CASSRGQGQYYEQYF
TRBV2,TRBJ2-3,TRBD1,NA,TGTGCCAGCAGCCTTAGACAGGGGGGCGGCGATACGCAGTATTTT,CASSLRQGGGDTQYF
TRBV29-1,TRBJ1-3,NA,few,TGCAGCGTTATTCCCACTGGTGGAGAAGGAAACACCATATATTTT,CSVIPTGGEGNTIYF
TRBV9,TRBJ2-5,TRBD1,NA,TGTGCCAGCAGCGTAGGGCAGGGGGCTGCGGTAGAGACCCAGTACTTC,CASSVGQGAAVETQYF
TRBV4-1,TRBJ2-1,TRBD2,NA,TGCGCCAGCAGCCAAGATCAGAACGGGGGGGAGCAGTTCTTC,CASSQDQNGGEQFF
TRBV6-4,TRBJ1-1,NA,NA,TGTGCCAGCAGGAAGATCACTGAAGCTTTCTTT,CASRKITEAFF
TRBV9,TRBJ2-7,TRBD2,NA,TGTGCCAGCAGCGACGGACTAGCGGGGTTGCAGTACTTC,CASSDGLAGLQYF
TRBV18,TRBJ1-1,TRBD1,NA,TGTGCCAGCTCACCTACAGTCCCGGGACAGGGATCCACTGAAGCTTTCTTT,CASSPTVPGQGSTEAFF
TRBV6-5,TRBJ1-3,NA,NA,TGTGCCAGCAGCGCAGGGTTTGGAAACACCATATATTTT,CASSAGFGNTIYF
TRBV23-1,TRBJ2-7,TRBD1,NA,TGCGCCAGCAGTCAATCCGGGCACCGGGACAGGGGGACCTACGAGCAGTACTTC,CASSQSGHRDRGTYEQYF
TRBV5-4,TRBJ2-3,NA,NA,TGTGCCAGCACCAGAGCAGGAAGCACAGATACGCAGTATTTT,CASTRAGSTDTQYF
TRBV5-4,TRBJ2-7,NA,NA,TGTGCCAGCAACCTAGGACTAAGCTCAGACGAGCAGTACTTC,CASNLGLSSDEQYF
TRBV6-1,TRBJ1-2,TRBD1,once,TGTGCCAGCAGCCTGGGACAGTACTATGGCTACACCTTC,CASSLGQYYGYTF
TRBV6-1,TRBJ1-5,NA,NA,TGTGCCAGCAGTGAGGGCAATCAGCCCCAGCATTTT,CASSEGNQPQHF
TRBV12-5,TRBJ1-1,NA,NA,TGTGCTAGTGTGGGGGTGGCTTTCTTT,CASVGVAFF
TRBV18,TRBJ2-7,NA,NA,TGTGCCAGCTCCCGCTCCGACGACTCCTACGAGCAGTACTTC,CASSRSDDSYEQYF